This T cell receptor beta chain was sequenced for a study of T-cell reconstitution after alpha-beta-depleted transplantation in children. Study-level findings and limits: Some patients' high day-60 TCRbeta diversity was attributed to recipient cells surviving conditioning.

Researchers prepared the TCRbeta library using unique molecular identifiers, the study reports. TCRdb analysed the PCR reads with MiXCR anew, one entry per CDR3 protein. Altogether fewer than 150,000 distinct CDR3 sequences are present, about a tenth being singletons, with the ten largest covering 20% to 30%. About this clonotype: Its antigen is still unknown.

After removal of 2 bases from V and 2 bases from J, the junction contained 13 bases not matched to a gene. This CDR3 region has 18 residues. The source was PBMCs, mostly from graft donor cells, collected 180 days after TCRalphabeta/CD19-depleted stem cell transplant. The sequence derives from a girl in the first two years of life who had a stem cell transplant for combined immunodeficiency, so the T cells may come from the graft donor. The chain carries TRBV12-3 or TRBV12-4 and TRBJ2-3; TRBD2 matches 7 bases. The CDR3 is CASSLMARGLGPTDTQYF. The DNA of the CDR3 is TGTGCCAGCAGTTTAATGGCCAGAGGACTAGGTCCCACAGATACGCAGTATTTT.